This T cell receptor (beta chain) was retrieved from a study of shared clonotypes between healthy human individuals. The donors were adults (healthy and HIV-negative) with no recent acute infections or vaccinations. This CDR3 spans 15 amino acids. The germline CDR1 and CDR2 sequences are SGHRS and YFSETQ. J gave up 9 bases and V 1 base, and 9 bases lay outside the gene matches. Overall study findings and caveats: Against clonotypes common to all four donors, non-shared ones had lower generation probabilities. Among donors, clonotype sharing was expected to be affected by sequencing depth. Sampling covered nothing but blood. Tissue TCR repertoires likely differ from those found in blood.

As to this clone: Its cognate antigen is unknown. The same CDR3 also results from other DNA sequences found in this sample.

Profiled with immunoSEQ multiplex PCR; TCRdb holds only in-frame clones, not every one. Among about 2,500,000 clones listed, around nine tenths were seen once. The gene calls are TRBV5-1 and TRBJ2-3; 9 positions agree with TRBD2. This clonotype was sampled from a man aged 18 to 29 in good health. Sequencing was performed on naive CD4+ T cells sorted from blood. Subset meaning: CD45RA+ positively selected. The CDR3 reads CASSLSLAGTDTQYF. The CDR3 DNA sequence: TGCGCCAGCAGCTTGAGTCTAGCGGGGACCGACACGCAGTATTTT.